These 21 T cell receptor beta chains were all obtained from the same sample, sequenced in a study of technical replicates of blood from several donors. Repertoires were generated with immunoSEQ multiplex PCR, while TCRdb's copy carries only in-frame clones and drops some. The sample shows over 55,000 clones, 91% of them seen only once. Sequenced input: PBMCs. The receptors come from a human donor in good health. Some clones in this sample may be carry-over from other donors' samples.

This chain links TRBV9 with TRBJ2-3; possibly TRBD2 for D (9 bases). CDR3 length: 20 amino acids. The V end lost 0 bases, the J end lost 3 bases, and 26 bases lay between the germline ends. CDR1 and CDR2 from the germline V gene are SGDLS and YYNGEE. Here the CDR3 DNA reads TGTGCCAGCAGCGTAGGCCGCAGGGGGCTTCCGCGGGAGGGAACAGATACGCAGTATTTT. Encoded protein: CASSVGRRGLPREGTDTQYF.

The chain recombines TRBV5-6 with TRBJ1-1; D unresolved. In germline, CDR1 is SGHDT, CDR2 YYEEEE. The CDR3 covers 15 residues. V was clipped by 5 bases and J by 0 bases, with 14 bases between them. The CDR3 sequence is CASRAADRLNTEAFF. The CDR3 DNA is TGTGCCAGCAGGGCGGCGGATAGGTTGAACACTGAAGCTTTCTTT.

V gene TRBV6-1 combines with J gene TRBJ2-5; D is ambiguous. V dropped 0 bases and J dropped 2 bases, with 7 bases sitting between them. Per the germline V gene, CDR1 is MNHNS and CDR2 is SASEGT. The CDR3 spans 14 residues. Written as DNA, the CDR3 is TGTGCCAGCAGTGAAGCATTTCAACAAGAGACCCAGTACTTC. It encodes CASSEAFQQETQYF.

The chain is built from TRBV12-2 and TRBJ2-3; the table assigns TRBD2, which was not confirmed against the DNA. TRBV12-2 constitutes a pseudogene. The CDR3 covers 13 residues. The CDR3 loop is CASRLTSPNTQYF. CDR3 nucleotides: TGTGCAAGTCGCTTAACTAGCCCCAATACGCAGTATTTT.

V and J are TRBV4-3 and TRBJ2-3; weak D call: TRBD1 (5 bases). The CDR3 consists of 15 residues. CDR1 is LGHNA, CDR2 YSLEER, per germline. V was shortened by 0 bases and J by 2 bases, with 9 bases between the two germline ends. In DNA form, the CDR3 reads TGCGCCAGCAGCCAAGATCGACAGCCCACAGATACGCAGTATTTT. It codes for CASSQDRQPTDTQYF.

The rearrangement uses TRBV7-9 and TRBJ1-2; maybe TRBD1 (5 bases). Germline loops: CDR1 SEHNR, CDR2 FQNEAQ (reference sequence). This CDR3 has 18 residues. Trimming took 4 bases from V and 0 from J, leaving 21 bases between them. The CDR3 DNA reads as TGTGCCAGCAGCTCCGATTCCAAGGGGCTAAGTACTAACTATGGCTACACCTTC. It translates to CASSSDSKGLSTNYGYTF.

This clone appeared once. The chain links TRBV5-6 to TRBJ2-5; a possible D gene is TRBD1 (6 bases). Trimming took off 3 bases at V and 7 bases at J, with 10 bases between the two ends. The CDR3 length is 12 residues. CDR1 is SGHDT, CDR2 YYEEEE, per germline. The CDR3: CASSWTVGTQYF. In DNA form, the CDR3 reads TGTGCCAGCAGCTGGACAGTCGGGACCCAGTACTTC.

This CDR3 is CASSGGQGALANEKLFF. CDR3 bases: TGTGCCAGCAGCGGAGGACAGGGCGCCTTAGCTAATGAAAAACTGTTTTTT. The J gene is TRBJ1-4, the V gene TRBV9; 8 nucleotides match TRBD1. The V and J ends lost 3 bases and 3 bases, in that order; junction bases with no gene match: 10. Germline CDR1 is SGDLS and CDR2 is YYNGEE. The CDR3 is made up of 17 amino acids.

The chain has TRBV4-2 and TRBJ1-3; a possible D gene is TRBD1 (6 bases). Germline CDR1 is LGHNA and CDR2 is YNFKEQ. The CDR3 runs 16 residues. V was trimmed by 2 bases and J by 6 bases, leaving 17 bases between them. The CDR3 DNA reads TGTGCCAGCAGCCAAACATTCCAGGGGTCTCAAAACACCATATATTTT. Translation gives CASSQTFQGSQNTIYF.

The chain has TRBV5-1 and TRBJ2-3, with 8 positions matching TRBD2. The CDR3 covers 15 residues. Germline V gene sequence: CDR1 SGHRS, CDR2 YFSETQ. V lost 1 base and J lost 0; bases outside the gene matches: 1. The CDR3 is CASSLSGGSTDTQYF. The CDR3 bases are TGCGCCAGCAGCTTGAGCGGGGGTAGCACAGATACGCAGTATTTT. The complete variable domain, with remaining parts taken from reference TRBV5-1 and TRBJ2-3, reads KAGVTQTPRYLIKTRGQQVTLSCSPISGHRSVSWYQQTPGQGLQFLFEYFSETQRNKGNFPGRFSGRQFSNSRSEMNVSTLELGDSALYLCASSLSGGSTDTQYFGPGTRLTVL.

This chain uses TRBV2 with TRBJ1-1, with unresolved D. Trimming pared 4 bases from V and 0 bases from J, leaving 6 bases between. The germline V gene has CDR1 SNHLY and CDR2 FYNNEI. The CDR3 runs to 13 residues. CDR3 DNA: TGTGCCAGCAGTGTGGCCATGAACACTGAAGCTTTCTTT. Amino acid sequence: CASSVAMNTEAFF.

In nucleotides, the CDR3 is TGTGCCAGCAGCCCCCCGACAGGGAGAGGCTACACCTTC. It translates to CASSPPTGRGYTF. V is TRBV7-9 and J is TRBJ1-2, with TRBD1 identical over 7 bases. Germline CDR1 reads SEHNR; CDR2 reads FQNEAQ (reference sequence). This CDR3 is built from 13 residues. With 5 bases clipped from V and 8 bases from J, the junction kept 8 bases outside the gene matches.

This chain links TRBV9 with TRBJ2-3; 10 bases align to TRBD2. Germline V gives CDR1 SGDLS, CDR2 YYNGEE. The CDR3 runs 15 residues. Trimming at V came to 6 bases and at J to 9 bases, leaving 13 bases not matched to a gene. Here the CDR3 reads CASNPLAGEIGTQYF. CDR3 nucleotides: TGTGCCAGCAACCCTCTAGCGGGAGAAATCGGAACGCAGTATTTT.

The J gene is TRBJ1-1, the V gene TRBV10-1; 9 bases agree with TRBD1. The J segment lost 6 bases and the V segment lost 6 bases, leaving 11 bases of the junction unmatched. There are 15 residues in the CDR3. Germline loops: CDR1 WNHNN, CDR2 SYGVQD (reference sequence). The CDR3 is CASRRNRGRLAEAFF. CDR3 coding DNA: TGCGCCAGCAGGAGAAACAGGGGGCGGTTGGCTGAAGCTTTCTTT.

V and J are TRBV27 and TRBJ1-5; 8 bases map to TRBD1. The junction had 2 bases not matched to a gene; V was cut back by 2 bases and J by 5 bases. The CDR3 is made up of 14 amino acids. Germline V gene lookup returns CDR1 MNHEY and CDR2 SMNVEV (reference sequence). The CDR3 nucleotides are TGTGCCAGCAGTTTACAGGGGGCTTATCAGCCCCAGCATTTT. Its translation: CASSLQGAYQPQHF.

This rearrangement joins TRBV7-2 to TRBJ1-5, with 7 bases identical to TRBD1. The V gene's germline CDR1 is SGHTA and CDR2 FQGNSA. The ends lost 4 bases at V and 11 bases at J; junction bases unmatched: 8. The CDR3 runs to 13 residues. The CDR3 here is CASSSDRLEAQHF. The CDR3 nucleotides read TGTGCCAGCAGCTCGGACAGGCTTGAGGCCCAGCATTTT.

The rearrangement joins TRBV10-3 to TRBJ1-2; possibly TRBD1 for D (5 bases). V was shortened by 6 bases and J by 8 bases, with 10 bases between the two germline ends. Germline V CDR1 and CDR2: ENHRY, SYGVKD. This CDR3 has 11 amino acids. CDR3 nucleotides: TGTGCCATCAGCCAGGGCCGGGGCTACACCTTC. This sequence encodes CAISQGRGYTF.

This clone has a single count. V and J are TRBV5-1 and TRBJ2-5; 7 bases match TRBD2. Per germline, CDR1 SGHRS and CDR2 YFSETQ. V trimming: 4 bases; J trimming: 5 bases; junction bases outside the gene matches: 11. This CDR3 comprises 15 residues. As DNA, the CDR3 is TGCGCCAGCAGCCGTGGACTAGGCGCCCGGGAGACCCAGTACTTC. As protein: CASSRGLGARETQYF.

J is TRBJ1-2 and V is TRBV6-5; TRBD1 matches at 7 bases. The CDR3 spans 14 residues. CDR1 MNHEY and CDR2 SVGAGI come from the germline V gene. J gave up 5 bases and V 2 bases, and 5 bases lay outside the gene matches. In DNA, the CDR3 is TGTGCCAGCAGTTACGAAGGGGGCACGTATGGCTACACCTTC. It specifies CASSYEGGTYGYTF.

The chain combines TRBV4-1 with TRBJ2-1, with D possibly TRBD2 on 6 matching bases. Germline V gene lookup returns CDR1 MGHRA and CDR2 YSYEKL. The CDR3 runs 13 residues. V lost 4 bases, J lost 7 bases, and 11 bases lay in between. CDR3 nucleotide sequence: TGCGCCAGCAGCCTTGGGCTAGCGAATGAGCAGTTCTTC. This translates into CASSLGLANEQFF.

V is TRBV30 and J is TRBJ2-3; D might be TRBD2 (6 bases). Trimming removed 5 bases at V and 0 bases at J, with 15 bases between. Per the germline V gene, CDR1 is GTSNPN and CDR2 is SVGIG (reference sequence). CDR3 length equals 15 residues. The CDR3 here is CAWDFGGTSTDTQYF. For the CDR3, the DNA is TGTGCCTGGGACTTTGGGGGGACTAGCACAGATACGCAGTATTTT.